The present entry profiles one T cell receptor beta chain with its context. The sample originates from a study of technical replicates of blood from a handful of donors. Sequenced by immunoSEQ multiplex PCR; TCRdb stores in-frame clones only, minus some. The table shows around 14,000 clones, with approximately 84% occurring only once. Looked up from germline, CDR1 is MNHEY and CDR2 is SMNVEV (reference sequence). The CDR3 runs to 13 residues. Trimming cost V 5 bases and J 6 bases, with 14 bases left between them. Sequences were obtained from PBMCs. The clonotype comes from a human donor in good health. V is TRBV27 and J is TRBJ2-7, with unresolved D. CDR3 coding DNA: TGTGCCAGCAGTCGTCTAGTTCAACGCGAGCAGTACTTC. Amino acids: CASSRLVQREQYF.